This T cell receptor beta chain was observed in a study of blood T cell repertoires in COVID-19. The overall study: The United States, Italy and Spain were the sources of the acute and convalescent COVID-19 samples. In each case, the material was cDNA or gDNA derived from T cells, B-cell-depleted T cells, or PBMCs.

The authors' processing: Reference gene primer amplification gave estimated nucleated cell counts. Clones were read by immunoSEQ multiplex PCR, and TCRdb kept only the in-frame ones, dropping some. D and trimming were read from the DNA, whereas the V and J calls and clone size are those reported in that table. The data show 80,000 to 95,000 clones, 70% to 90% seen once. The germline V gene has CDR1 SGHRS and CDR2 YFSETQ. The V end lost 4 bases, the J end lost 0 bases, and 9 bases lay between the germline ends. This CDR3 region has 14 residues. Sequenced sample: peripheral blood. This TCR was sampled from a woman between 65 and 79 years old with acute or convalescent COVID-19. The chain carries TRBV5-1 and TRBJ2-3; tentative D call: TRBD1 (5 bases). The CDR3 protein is CASSQPGSTDTQYF. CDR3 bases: TGCGCCAGCAGCCAACCAGGGAGCACAGATACGCAGTATTTT.